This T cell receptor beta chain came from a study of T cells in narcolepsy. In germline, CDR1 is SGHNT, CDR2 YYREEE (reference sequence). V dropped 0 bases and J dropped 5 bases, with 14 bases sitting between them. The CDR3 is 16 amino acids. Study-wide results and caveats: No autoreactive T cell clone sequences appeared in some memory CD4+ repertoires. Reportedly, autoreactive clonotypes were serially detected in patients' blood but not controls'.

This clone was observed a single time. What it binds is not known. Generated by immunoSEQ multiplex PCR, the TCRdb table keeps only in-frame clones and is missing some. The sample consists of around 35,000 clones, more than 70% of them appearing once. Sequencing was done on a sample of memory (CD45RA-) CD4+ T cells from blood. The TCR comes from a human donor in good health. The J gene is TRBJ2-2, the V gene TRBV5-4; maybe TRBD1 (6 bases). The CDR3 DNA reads TGTGCCAGCAGCTTGGGACCTGGGCAGGGGACCGGGGAGCTGTTTTTT. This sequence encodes CASSLGPGQGTGELFF. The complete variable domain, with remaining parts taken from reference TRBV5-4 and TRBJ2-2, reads ETGVTQSPTHLIKTRGQQVTLRCSSQSGHNTVSWYQQALGQGPQFIFQYYREEENGRGNFPPRFSGLQFPNYSSELNVNALELDDSALYLCASSLGPGQGTGELFFGEGSRLTVL.